This T cell receptor beta chain appears in the sequencing data of a study of shared clonotypes between healthy human individuals. Overall study findings and caveats: In this cohort, only blood was sampled, and tissue repertoires likely differ.

Both subsets, CD45RA+ naive and CD45RA-negative memory, were split from the CD4+ cells. TCRdb's table, derived via immunoSEQ multiplex PCR, lists solely in-frame clones and lacks some. Here the sample spans hundreds of thousands of clones, less than 80% being singletons. For this clone: Its antigen is not identified.

In germline, CDR1 is SGHRS, CDR2 YFSETQ. Unmatched junction bases numbered 3, after V lost 2 bases and J lost 0 bases. The CDR3 extends over 16 amino acids. V is TRBV5-1 and J is TRBJ2-1, with 9 bases that match TRBD2. This TCR was recovered from a woman in her 30s in good health. Sequencing was performed on memory CD4+ T cells sorted from blood. Subset: CD45RA-negative fraction. CDR3: CASSFLAGSSYNEQFF. Written as DNA, the CDR3 is TGCGCCAGCAGCTTCCTAGCGGGAAGCTCCTACAATGAGCAGTTCTTC.